Below, 25 T cell receptor beta chains from the same sample are listed, as sequenced in a study of pediatric ulcerative colitis. Generated by immunoSEQ multiplex PCR, the TCRdb table keeps only in-frame clones and is missing some. The sample has 55,000 to 80,000 clones; about three quarters are singletons. The sequencing input was blood. Receptors were obtained from a boy aged 5-17 years with moderate ulcerative colitis.

The chain uses TRBV7-3 and TRBJ1-1, with no clear D. Germline loops: CDR1 SGHTA, CDR2 FQGTGA. The CDR3 totals 13 residues. V shed 4 bases and J shed 2 bases, with 8 bases lying between them. The CDR3: CASSSQSNTEAFF. The DNA for the CDR3 is TGTGCCAGCAGCTCCCAATCCAACACTGAAGCTTTCTTT.

This clone came up once. CDR3 DNA sequence: TGCGCCAGCACAAATATAGTGGGGAATGAAGCTTTCTTT. This encodes CASTNIVGNEAFF. The chain carries TRBV4-3 and TRBJ1-1, with D unclear. This CDR3 is built from 13 residues. With 7 bases removed from V and 7 bases from J, the gap between germline ends came to 16 bases. Germline CDR1 and CDR2: LGHNA and YSLEER.

The chain links TRBV5-1 to TRBJ1-1; D gene unclear. Germline V gene sequence: CDR1 SGHRS, CDR2 YFSETQ. The V end was cut by 0 bases, the J end by 5 bases, with 11 bases between. CDR3 length: 14 residues. The CDR3 sequence is CASSLDGSLTEAFF. In nucleotides, the CDR3 is TGCGCCAGCAGCTTGGACGGCTCTTTAACTGAAGCTTTCTTT.

J is TRBJ2-5 and V is TRBV5-6; no clear D gene. CDR3 length: 16 amino acids. V lost 3 bases and J lost 5, with 20 bases in between. Germline V CDR1 and CDR2: SGHDT, YYEEEE. The CDR3 sequence: CASSSPRQEARETQYF. The CDR3 region has the DNA TGTGCCAGCAGCTCCCCCAGGCAAGAGGCCCGGGAGACCCAGTACTTC. The complete variable domain, with remaining parts taken from reference TRBV5-6 and TRBJ2-5, reads DAGVTQSPTHLIKTRGQQVTLRCSPKSGHDTVSWYQQALGQGPQFIFQYYEEEERQRGNFPDRFSGHQFPNYSSELNVNALLLGDSALYLCASSSPRQEARETQYFGPGTRLLVL.

V and J are TRBV11-2 and TRBJ2-7; the D gene is possibly TRBD1 (6 bases). CDR1 is SGHAT, CDR2 FQNNGV, per germline. CDR3 length: 14 residues. Trimming pared 5 bases from V and 2 bases from J, leaving 13 bases between. The CDR3 nucleotides are TGTGCCAGCAGCCCGGACAGACCCACCTACGAGCAGTACTTC. This encodes CASSPDRPTYEQYF.

The chain has TRBV7-2 and TRBJ2-1; no clear D gene. V lost 4 bases and J lost 7, with 20 bases in between. Germline V CDR1 and CDR2: SGHTA, FQGNSA. The CDR3 runs 16 residues. This chain's CDR3 is CASSSIARKGYNEQFF. CDR3 DNA: TGTGCCAGCAGCTCAATCGCCCGAAAAGGGTATAATGAGCAGTTCTTC.

The chain links TRBV5-1 to TRBJ1-2; tentative D call: TRBD1 (5 bases). Deletions cut 5 bases from V and 8 bases from J, with 16 bases between. Germline V lookup: CDR1 SGHRS, CDR2 YFSETQ. This CDR3 is built from 13 residues. In nucleotides, the CDR3 is TGCGCCAGCAGACTTGGGGGGGTGCCCGGCTACACCTTC. Translating gives CASRLGGVPGYTF.

The CDR3 spells CASSLRLLGATEAFF. In DNA form, the CDR3 reads TGTGCCAGCAGCTTGAGGTTACTGGGGGCCACTGAAGCTTTCTTT. The chain uses TRBV5-5 and TRBJ1-1; tentative D call: TRBD1 (6 bases). This CDR3 region has 15 residues. The ends were cut back, 1 base at V and 4 bases at J, with 14 bases in the middle. Per germline, CDR1 SGHKS and CDR2 YYEKEE (reference sequence).

V gene TRBV21-1 combines with J gene TRBJ2-1; TRBD2, the table's D call, was not compared with the DNA. TRBV21-1 is described as a pseudogene. The CDR3 is made up of 14 amino acids. CDR3 region: CAKPGTSGYNEQFF. CDR3 DNA: TGTGCCAAACCGGGGACTAGCGGTTACAATGAGCAGTTCTTC.

The V and J genes are TRBV14 and TRBJ1-3; D not resolved. The V and J ends lost 5 bases and 1 base respectively, with 3 bases between them. This CDR3 has 12 residues. Germline values: CDR1 SGHDN, CDR2 FVKESK. The CDR3 DNA sequence: TGTGCCAGCAGCAAGTCTGGAAACACCATATATTTT. Its translation is CASSKSGNTIYF.

This rearrangement joins TRBV25-1 to TRBJ1-2; D is unclear. CDR1 and CDR2 (germline): MGHDK, SYGVNS. V lost 7 bases, J lost 0 bases, and 9 bases lay in between. This CDR3 comprises 13 residues. The CDR3 loop is CASTDSTNYGYTF. In DNA form, the CDR3 reads TGTGCCAGCACGGACTCCACTAACTATGGCTACACCTTC.

The chain recombines TRBV6-6 with TRBJ1-6, with D perhaps TRBD1 (6 bases). The length of the CDR3 is 14 residues. The germline V gene has CDR1 MNHNY and CDR2 SVGAGI (reference sequence). Deletions cut 6 bases from V and 7 bases from J, with 13 bases between. CDR3 bases: TGTGCCAGCAGGGACCAGGGGCCAAATTCACCCCTCCACTTT. Amino acid sequence: CASRDQGPNSPLHF.

This clone was counted once. The chain uses TRBV7-2 and TRBJ2-4; no clear D. From germline, CDR1 is SGHTA and CDR2 FQGNSA. V gave up 1 base and J gave up 0 bases, with 13 bases separating them. The CDR3 sequence is 17 residues long. The CDR3 spells CASSLVPEMLAKNIQYF. Written as DNA, the CDR3 is TGTGCCAGCAGCTTAGTCCCAGAGATGCTAGCCAAAAACATTCAGTACTTC.

This clone was recorded a few times. The rearrangement links TRBV2 to TRBJ1-2; tentative D call: TRBD1 (6 bases). The CDR3 is made up of 14 amino acids. Looked up from germline, CDR1 is SNHLY and CDR2 is FYNNEI. The germline V and J ends were trimmed by 4 bases and 6 bases, with 15 bases remaining between them. CDR3 in amino acids: CASSVQGSPDGYTF. The CDR3 DNA is TGTGCCAGCAGTGTTCAGGGGTCCCCTGATGGCTACACCTTC. The full variable domain, completed using reference TRBV2 and TRBJ1-2, is EPEVTQTPSHQVTQMGQEVILRCVPISNHLYFYWYRQILGQKVEFLVSFYNNEISEKSEIFDDQFSVERPDGSNFTLKIRSTKLEDSAMYFCASSVQGSPDGYTFGSGTRLTVV.

The genes are TRBV5-4 and TRBJ2-6, with 12 bases fitting TRBD2. The CDR3 is 20 amino acids. The junction had 13 bases not matched to a gene; V was cut back by 4 bases and J by 2 bases. Germline assignment: CDR1 SGHNT and CDR2 YYREEE (reference sequence). For the CDR3, the DNA is TGTGCCAGCAGCGACGCAACTAGCGGGGGGACCTCGCCTGGGGCCAACGTCCTGACTTTC. It is translated as CASSDATSGGTSPGANVLTF.

In its sample, this clone was seen a few times. The CDR3 loop is CASSVVPQGYGYTF. DNA of the CDR3: TGTGCCAGCAGCGTAGTTCCACAGGGGTATGGCTACACCTTC. The gene calls are TRBV9 and TRBJ1-2; 7 bases line up with TRBD1. Germline V gene sequence: CDR1 SGDLS, CDR2 YYNGEE. There are 14 residues in the CDR3. With 0 bases clipped from V and 5 bases from J, the junction kept 4 bases outside the gene matches.

Written as DNA, the CDR3 is TGTGCCAGTAGACAAGAAGGACTAGCCGCCGGGGAGCTGTTTTTT. Amino acid sequence: CASRQEGLAAGELFF. The genes are TRBV19 and TRBJ2-2, with 8 bases lining up with TRBD2. CDR1 LNHDA and CDR2 SQIVND come from the germline V gene (reference sequence). J gave up 6 bases and V 6 bases, and 9 bases lay outside the gene matches. CDR3 length: 15 residues.

The chain recombines TRBV6-5 with TRBJ2-2; D remains ambiguous. Germline V gene sequence: CDR1 MNHEY, CDR2 SVGAGI. This CDR3 is 13 amino acids long. V shed 4 bases and J shed 1 base, with 4 bases lying between them. CDR3 in amino acids: CASSFGNTGELFF. The CDR3 region has the DNA TGTGCCAGCAGTTTCGGGAACACCGGGGAGCTGTTTTTT.

This clone was recorded a few times. The V and J genes are TRBV14 and TRBJ1-1, with D hard to call. Germline lookup yields CDR1 SGHDN and CDR2 FVKESK. There are 16 residues in the CDR3. The ends were cut back, 0 bases at V and 12 bases at J, with 23 bases in the middle. Here the CDR3 reads CASSQDFRARRVRTFF. The CDR3 coding sequence is TGTGCCAGCAGCCAAGATTTTCGGGCTCGGCGTGTTAGGACTTTCTTT.

The rearrangement uses TRBV4-2 and TRBJ1-2; D gene uncertain. Trimming left V 4 bases short and J 4 bases short, with 19 bases between. Germline-derived CDR1 and CDR2 are LGHNA and YNFKEQ. This CDR3 is built from 16 residues. CDR3 sequence: CASSLPFKGETYGYTF. CDR3 nucleotides: TGTGCCAGCAGCCTGCCATTCAAAGGTGAAACCTATGGCTACACCTTC.

This clone was seen a handful of times. The chain is built from TRBV4-1 and TRBJ2-7; 7 bases are shared with TRBD2. This CDR3 comprises 16 residues. Germline CDR1 MGHRA, CDR2 YSYEKL. The ends lost 3 bases at V and 0 bases at J; junction bases unmatched: 8. The CDR3 sequence: CASSQVSGVSSYEQYF. DNA for the CDR3: TGCGCCAGCAGCCAGGTGAGCGGGGTCAGCTCCTACGAGCAGTACTTC.

The genes are TRBV5-1 and TRBJ1-1; D ambiguous. CDR1 and CDR2 (germline): SGHRS, YFSETQ. This CDR3 comprises 13 residues. With 2 bases removed from V and 2 bases from J, the gap between germline ends came to 7 bases. The CDR3 coding sequence is TGCGCCAGCAGCTTTAGGTTAAACACTGAAGCTTTCTTT. Its protein is CASSFRLNTEAFF.

This chain uses TRBV19 with TRBJ1-2; D gene ambiguous. Germline assignment: CDR1 LNHDA and CDR2 SQIVND (reference sequence). CDR3 length: 15 amino acids. Trimming removed 6 bases at V and 0 bases at J, with 14 bases between. The CDR3 here is CASSRAGTANYGYTF. The CDR3 nucleotides are TGTGCCAGTAGCCGAGCGGGAACGGCTAACTATGGCTACACCTTC.

This chain links TRBV29-1 with TRBJ2-7, with 9 nucleotides matching TRBD1. Unmatched junction bases numbered 6, after V lost 2 bases and J lost 4 bases. The CDR3 consists of 14 residues. CDR1 is SQVTM and CDR2 is ANQGSEA in the germline V gene. The CDR3 bases are TGCAGCGTTGAATCGGACAGGGGAGGGTACGAGCAGTACTTC. Its translation: CSVESDRGGYEQYF.

This clone has a single count. This chain uses TRBV9 with TRBJ2-1, with 15 bases lining up with TRBD2. The ends lost 4 bases at V and 6 bases at J; junction bases unmatched: 5. The CDR3 is 16 amino acids. Per germline, CDR1 SGDLS and CDR2 YYNGEE. For the CDR3, the DNA is TGTGCCAGCAGCCCCGGGACTAGCGGGAGGAGCAATGAGCAGTTCTTC. This translates into CASSPGTSGRSNEQFF.